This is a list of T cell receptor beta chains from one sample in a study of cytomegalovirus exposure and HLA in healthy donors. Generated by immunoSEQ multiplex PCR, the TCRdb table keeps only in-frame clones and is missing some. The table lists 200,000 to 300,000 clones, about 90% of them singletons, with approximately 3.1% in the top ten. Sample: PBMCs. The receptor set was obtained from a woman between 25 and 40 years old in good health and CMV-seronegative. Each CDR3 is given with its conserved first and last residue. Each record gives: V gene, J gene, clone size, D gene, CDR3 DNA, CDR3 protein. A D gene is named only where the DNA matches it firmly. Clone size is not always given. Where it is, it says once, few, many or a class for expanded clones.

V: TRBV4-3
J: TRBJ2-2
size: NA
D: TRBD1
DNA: TGCGCCAGCAGCCAAGATAGGGGGCTCACCGGGGAGCTGTTTTTT
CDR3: CASSQDRGLTGELFF

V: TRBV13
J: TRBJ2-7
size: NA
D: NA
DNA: TGTGCCAGCAGCGGCGGGGCATACGAGCAGTACTTC
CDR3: CASSGGAYEQYF

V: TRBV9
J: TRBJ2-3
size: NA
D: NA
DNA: TGTGCCAGCAGCGTAGCCGAAGGGAGTCGCACAGATACGCAGTATTTT
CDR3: CASSVAEGSRTDTQYF

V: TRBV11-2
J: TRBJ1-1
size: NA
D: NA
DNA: TGTGCCAGCAGCTTAGTAAGTCTTGCTGAAGCTTTCTTT
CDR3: CASSLVSLAEAFF

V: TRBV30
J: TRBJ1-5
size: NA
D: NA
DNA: TGTGCCTGGAGTGACGGGCGGGGACCTCAGGTTAGTCAGCCCCAGCATTTT
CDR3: CAWSDGRGPQVSQPQHF

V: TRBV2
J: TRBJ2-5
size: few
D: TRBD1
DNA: TGTGCCAGCAGGAAGACAGGGGGCGGAGAGACCCAGTACTTC
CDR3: CASRKTGGGETQYF

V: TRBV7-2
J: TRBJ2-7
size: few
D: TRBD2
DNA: TGTGCCAGCAGCTTGGGACTAGCGAGCTACGAGCAGTACTTC
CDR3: CASSLGLASYEQYF

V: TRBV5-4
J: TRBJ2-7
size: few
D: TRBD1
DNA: TGTGCCAGCAGTAATACGGGACAGGGCTCCTACGAGCAGTACTTC
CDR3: CASSNTGQGSYEQYF

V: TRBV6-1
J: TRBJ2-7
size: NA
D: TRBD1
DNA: TGTGCCAGCAGTGTTGACAGGGGATACGAGCAGTACTTC
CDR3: CASSVDRGYEQYF

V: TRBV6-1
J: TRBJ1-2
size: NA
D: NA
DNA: TGTGCCAGCAGTGCTACAGGGTACGGCTATGGCTACACCTTC
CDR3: CASSATGYGYGYTF

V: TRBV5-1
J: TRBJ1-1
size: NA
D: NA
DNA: TGCGCCAGCAGCATAAACAGGCAACCCAACACTGAAGCTTTCTTT
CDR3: CASSINRQPNTEAFF

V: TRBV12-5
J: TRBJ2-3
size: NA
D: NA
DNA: TGTGCTAGTGGTTTGGTAATCTTGTCAGGACACACAGATACGCAGTATTTT
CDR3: CASGLVILSGHTDTQYF

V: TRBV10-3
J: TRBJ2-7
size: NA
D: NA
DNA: TGTGCCATCAGTGAGACCATATCTTACGAGCAGTACTTC
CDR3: CAISETISYEQYF

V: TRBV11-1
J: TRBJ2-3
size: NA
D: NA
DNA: TGTGCCAGCAGCTTATATGCTAGCACAGATACGCAGTATTTT
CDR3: CASSLYASTDTQYF

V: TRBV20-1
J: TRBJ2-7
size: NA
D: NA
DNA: TGCAGTGCTAGACAGGGGTACGAGCAGTACTTC
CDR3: CSARQGYEQYF

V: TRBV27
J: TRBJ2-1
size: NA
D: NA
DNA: TGTGCCAGCATCGGGGCCGCCCCTCCGAGCTCCTACAATGAGCAGTTCTTC
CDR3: CASIGAAPPSSYNEQFF

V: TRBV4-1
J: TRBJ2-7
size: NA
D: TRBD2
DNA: TGCGCCAGCAGCCAGACCCGGGGACTAGCGGACTCCTACGAGCAGTACTTC
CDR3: CASSQTRGLADSYEQYF

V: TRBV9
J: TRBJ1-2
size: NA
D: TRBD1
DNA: TGTGCCAGCAGCGTAGTCGGGACAGCTTATGGCTACACCTTC
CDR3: CASSVVGTAYGYTF

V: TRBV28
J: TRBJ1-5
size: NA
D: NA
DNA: TGTGCCAGCAGTCCCCCGGGGGTGGCTCAGCCCCAGCATTTT
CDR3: CASSPPGVAQPQHF

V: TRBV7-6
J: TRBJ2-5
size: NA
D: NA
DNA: TGTGCCAGCAGCTTAGGCGTCCAAGAGACCCAGTACTTC
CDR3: CASSLGVQETQYF

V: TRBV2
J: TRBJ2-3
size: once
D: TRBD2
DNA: TGTGCCAGCAGCCCCGGGACTAGCCGCCGCACAGATACGCAGTATTTT
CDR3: CASSPGTSRRTDTQYF

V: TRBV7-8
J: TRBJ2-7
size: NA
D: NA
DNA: TGTGCCAGCAGCTTAGCCAGAGGGTCTTACGAGCAGTACTTC
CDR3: CASSLARGSYEQYF

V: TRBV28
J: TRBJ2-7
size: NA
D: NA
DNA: TGTGCCAGCCGAGGGCCAAACTCCTACGAGCAGTACTTC
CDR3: CASRGPNSYEQYF

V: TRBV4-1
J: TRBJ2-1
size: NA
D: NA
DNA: TGCGCCAGCAGCCCTCCCGCCGGACGGGACCATGAGCAGTTCTTC
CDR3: CASSPPAGRDHEQFF

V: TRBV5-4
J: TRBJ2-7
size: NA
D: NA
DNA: TGTGCCAGCAGCTTGGATGGCAGCCCTGAACCCTCCTACGAGCAGTACTTC
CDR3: CASSLDGSPEPSYEQYF

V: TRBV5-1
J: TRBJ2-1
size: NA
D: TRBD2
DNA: TGCGCCAGCAGCTTGGGAGTAGCGGGAGCAAATGAGCAGTTCTTC
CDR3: CASSLGVAGANEQFF

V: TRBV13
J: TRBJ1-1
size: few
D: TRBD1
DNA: TGTGCCAGCAGCCCTAGGGGCGGACAGGGGGTGAGGGGAGCTTTCTTT
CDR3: CASSPRGGQGVRGAFF

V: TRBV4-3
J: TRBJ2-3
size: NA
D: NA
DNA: TGCGCCAGCAGCCCAGCCACCGATGGACAAGATACGCAGTATTTT
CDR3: CASSPATDGQDTQYF

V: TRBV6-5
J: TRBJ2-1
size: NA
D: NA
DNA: TGTGCCAGCAGTTACTATGGGGGGGAGCAGTTCTTC
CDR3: CASSYYGGEQFF